Many counts were recorded for the clone carrying this TCR beta chain. Time point defined: newly diagnosed GD, antithyroid drugs for less than 3 months. Construction of the TCR library relied on RNA isolated from PBMCs. This CDR3 contains 14 residues. Trimming removed 6 bases from V and 7 bases from J, with 18 bases in between. The source of the sample is a study of regulatory T cells in long-lasting Graves disease. For TCR beta, libraries came from iRepertoire HTBI primers and Arm-PCR of CDR3 regions. In TCRdb, the multiplex PCR reads were re-called with MiXCR into one record per CDR3 protein. Counted here are some 250,000 distinct CDR3 sequences, around a sixth occurring once; the ten biggest clones make up less than 15%. Separately, the same data were catalogued under a study of T cells in Graves' hyperthyroidism and ophthalmopathy.

The sample in question was peripheral blood mononuclear cells (PBMCs), obtained at new diagnosis, from a patient treated with antithyroid drugs. The V call is TRBV12-3 or TRBV12-4, the J call TRBJ1-1; no clear D. The receptor's source is a young woman with Graves disease. DNA of the CDR3: TGTGCCAGCAGCCGCGACATAATGAGAGGTGAAGCTTTCTTT. It encodes CASSRDIMRGEAFF.